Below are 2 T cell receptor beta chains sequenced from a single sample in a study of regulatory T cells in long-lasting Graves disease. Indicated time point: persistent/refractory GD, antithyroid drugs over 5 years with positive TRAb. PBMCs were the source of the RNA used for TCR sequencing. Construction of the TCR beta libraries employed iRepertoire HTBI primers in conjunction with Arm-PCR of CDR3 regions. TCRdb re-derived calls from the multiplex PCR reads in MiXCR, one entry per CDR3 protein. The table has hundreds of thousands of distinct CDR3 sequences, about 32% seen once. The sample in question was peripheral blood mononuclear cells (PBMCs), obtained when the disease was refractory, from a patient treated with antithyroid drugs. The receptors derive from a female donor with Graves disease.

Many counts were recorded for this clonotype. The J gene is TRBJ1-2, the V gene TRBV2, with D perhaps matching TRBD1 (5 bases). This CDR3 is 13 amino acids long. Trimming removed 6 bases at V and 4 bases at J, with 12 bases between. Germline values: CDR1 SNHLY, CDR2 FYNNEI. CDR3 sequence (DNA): TGTGCCAGCAGGGGGGAGGGGATCTATGGCTACACCTTC. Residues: CASRGEGIYGYTF. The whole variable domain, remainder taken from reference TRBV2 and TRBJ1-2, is EPEVTQTPSHQVTQMGQEVILRCVPISNHLYFYWYRQILGQKVEFLVSFYNNEISEKSEIFDDQFSVERPDGSNFTLKIRSTKLEDSAMYFCASRGEGIYGYTFGSGTRLTVV.

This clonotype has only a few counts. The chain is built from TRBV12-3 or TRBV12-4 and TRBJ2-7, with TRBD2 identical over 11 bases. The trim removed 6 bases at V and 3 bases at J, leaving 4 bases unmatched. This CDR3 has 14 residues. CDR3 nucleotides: TGTGCCAGCAGAAATAGCGGGAGGGACTACGAGCAGTACTTC. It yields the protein CASRNSGRDYEQYF.